The source of this TCR beta chain is a study of cytomegalovirus exposure and HLA in healthy donors. This PCR relied on a set of 60 Vbeta primers and 13 Jbeta primers. Method: immunoSEQ multiplex PCR; TCRdb's copy keeps in-frame clones and lacks some. The sample shows 150,000 or so clones, and roughly 1.6% sits with its ten largest clones. Material: PBMCs. The origin of this receptor is a woman in her forties or fifties in good health and CMV-seronegative.

The DNA for the CDR3 is TGCGCCAGCAGCTTGGGAGCCGGGACAGGGGGGTACACTGAAGCTTTCTTT. Its protein product is CASSLGAGTGGYTEAFF. The rearrangement joins TRBV5-1 to TRBJ1-1, with TRBD1 matching over 11 bases. The CDR3 is 17 residues long. In germline, CDR1 is SGHRS, CDR2 YFSETQ. Unmatched junction bases numbered 7, after V lost 0 bases and J lost 3 bases.